Listed below are T cell receptor beta chains from one sample, sequenced in a study of blood T cell repertoires in COVID-19. Clones were read by immunoSEQ multiplex PCR, and TCRdb kept only the in-frame ones, dropping some. This sample yields roughly 240,000 clones, of which roughly 86% are seen a single time; approximately 2.8% belongs to the top ten. What was sequenced was PBMCs or T cells enriched from blood (not recorded which). The receptors originated from a woman between 25 and 40 years old with acute COVID-19. The CDR3 runs from the conserved cysteine through the conserved F or W. The D gene is left open where the match is weak. Clone size, where shown, is once, few, many, or a class for clones that have expanded.

d_call,v_call,j_call,clone_size,cdr3_aa,cdr3_nt
NA,TRBV7-2,TRBJ2-7,NA,CASRSAGSSYEQYF,TGTGCCAGCAGAAGCGCGGGGAGCTCCTACGAGCAGTACTTC
TRBD1,TRBV7-6,TRBJ1-2,NA,CASTKKAGTGGLEGYGYTF,TGTGCCAGCACCAAAAAGGCCGGGACAGGGGGCTTAGAAGGCTATGGCTACACCTTC
NA,TRBV9,TRBJ2-7,few,CASSKRDNSTRGEQYF,TGTGCCAGCAGCAAACGGGACAACTCAACTCGGGGAGAGCAGTACTTC
NA,TRBV11-1,TRBJ2-5,once,CASSLGGKGRETQYF,TGTGCCAGCAGCTTAGGTGGGAAGGGGCGTGAGACCCAGTACTTC
TRBD1,TRBV11-2,TRBJ1-1,NA,CASRSTGGREAFF,TGTGCCAGCAGATCGACAGGGGGGCGAGAAGCTTTCTTT
NA,TRBV11-2,TRBJ1-4,NA,CASSLVLQPNEKLFF,TGTGCCAGCAGCTTAGTGTTACAGCCTAATGAAAAACTGTTTTTT
TRBD1,TRBV27,TRBJ1-2,NA,CASSLSPTGGPKGGYTF,TGTGCCAGCAGTTTATCCCCGACAGGGGGCCCGAAAGGAGGCTACACCTTC
TRBD1,TRBV10-2,TRBJ1-5,NA,CASSQTGNQPQHF,TGCGCCAGCAGCCAGACAGGGAATCAGCCCCAGCATTTT
TRBD1,TRBV9,TRBJ2-1,NA,CASSVSQGAYNEQFF,TGTGCCAGCAGCGTATCTCAGGGGGCCTACAATGAGCAGTTCTTC
TRBD2,TRBV11-1,TRBJ2-7,NA,CASGGTSYEQYF,TGTGCCAGTGGGGGGACTAGCTACGAGCAGTACTTC
NA,TRBV7-9,TRBJ2-7,NA,CASSANTGQPAYEQYF,TGTGCCAGCAGCGCAAACACCGGACAGCCCGCCTACGAGCAGTACTTC
TRBD1,TRBV29-1,TRBJ1-1,NA,CSAKPHRGREAFF,TGCAGCGCTAAACCCCATAGGGGGCGAGAAGCTTTCTTT
NA,TRBV10-1,TRBJ1-1,NA,CASSGAAEAFF,TGCGCCAGCAGTGGGGCTGCTGAAGCTTTCTTT
TRBD1,TRBV13,TRBJ1-5,once,CASSLSGQDSNQPQHF,TGTGCCAGCAGCTTGTCGGGACAGGATAGCAATCAGCCCCAGCATTTT
NA,TRBV7-6,TRBJ1-1,once,CASSPLQDISMNTEAFF,TGTGCCAGCAGCCCGCTCCAGGACATTTCAATGAACACTGAAGCTTTCTTT
NA,TRBV7-2,TRBJ2-7,NA,CASSFGVLKSYEQYF,TGTGCCAGCAGCTTCGGTGTACTAAAGTCCTACGAGCAGTACTTC
NA,TRBV7-7,TRBJ2-5,NA,CASSFPGETQYF,TGTGCTAGCAGCTTTCCCGGGGAGACCCAGTACTTC
NA,TRBV16,TRBJ1-5,NA,CASSQGSRGNRPQHF,TGTGCCAGCAGCCAAGGTTCGCGGGGCAATCGGCCCCAGCATTTT
NA,TRBV19,TRBJ1-5,once,CASDRQARLSNQPQHF,TGTGCCAGTGATCGACAGGCCAGATTGAGCAATCAGCCCCAGCATTTT
TRBD2,TRBV6-1,TRBJ2-5,NA,CASSERLAGEGETQYF,TGTGCCAGCAGTGAAAGACTAGCGGGGGAGGGTGAGACCCAGTACTTC
NA,TRBV2,TRBJ1-2,NA,CANSGSLANYGYTF,TGTGCCAACTCGGGAAGCCTGGCTAACTATGGCTACACCTTC
TRBD1,TRBV19,TRBJ2-1,NA,CASSMGQGVQFF,TGTGCCAGTAGTATGGGACAGGGAGTGCAGTTCTTC
TRBD2,TRBV20-1,TRBJ2-5,once,CSASTSGAKETQYF,TGCAGTGCTAGTACTAGCGGGGCGAAAGAGACCCAGTACTTC
NA,TRBV5-8,TRBJ2-7,once,CASPLVLLANPYEQYF,TGTGCCAGCCCCCTTGTATTGCTAGCGAACCCCTACGAGCAGTACTTC
NA,TRBV6-5,TRBJ1-3,NA,CASTQGNTIYF,TGTGCCAGCACTCAGGGAAACACCATATATTTT
TRBD1,TRBV6-6,TRBJ1-2,NA,CASSNGQGGSGYTF,TGTGCCAGCAGTAACGGACAGGGAGGATCTGGCTACACCTTC
NA,TRBV4-1,TRBJ2-1,NA,CASSQSGGTVNEQFF,TGCGCCAGCAGCCAATCGGGGGGGACAGTCAATGAGCAGTTCTTC
NA,TRBV3-1/TRBV3-2,TRBJ2-1,NA,CASSQSGSYFSNEQFF,TGTGCCAGCAGCCAGTCAGGGTCGTATTTCTCCAATGAGCAGTTCTTC
TRBD1,TRBV14,TRBJ1-2,NA,CASSLMTGRFGYTF,TGTGCCAGCAGCCTAATGACAGGGAGGTTTGGCTACACCTTC
NA,TRBV28,TRBJ1-5,NA,CASSSRYRADQPQHF,TGTGCCAGCAGTAGTCGGTACAGGGCCGATCAGCCCCAGCATTTT
TRBD1,TRBV5-1,TRBJ1-4,NA,CASSSGQKEKLFF,TGCGCCAGCAGCTCGGGACAGAAAGAAAAACTGTTTTTT
NA,TRBV18,TRBJ2-3,NA,CASSSVQDTQYF,TGTGCCAGCTCATCCGTTCAGGATACGCAGTATTTT
TRBD2,TRBV6-5,TRBJ2-1,NA,CASRTSGGNEQFF,TGTGCCAGCAGGACTAGCGGGGGGAATGAGCAGTTCTTC
TRBD1,TRBV18,TRBJ1-5,NA,CASSPQGASNNQPQHF,TGTGCCAGCTCACCACAGGGGGCGAGTAACAATCAGCCCCAGCATTTT
NA,TRBV7-9,TRBJ2-5,NA,CASSPFGETQYF,TGTGCCAGCAGCCCTTTTGGCGAGACCCAGTACTTC
TRBD1,TRBV18,TRBJ1-3,once,CASSPVGQGNSGNTIYF,TGTGCCAGCTCACCGGTAGGACAGGGAAACTCTGGAAACACCATATATTTT
TRBD1,TRBV27,TRBJ1-4,NA,CASSTYRGWVEKLFF,TGTGCCAGCAGTACCTACAGGGGATGGGTTGAAAAACTGTTTTTT
TRBD1,TRBV20-1,TRBJ1-2,NA,CSASNRGANYGYTF,TGCAGTGCTAGTAACAGGGGGGCGAACTATGGCTACACCTTC
NA,TRBV11-2,TRBJ2-7,NA,CASSPRRVGEQYF,TGTGCCAGCAGCCCCCGCAGGGTTGGCGAGCAGTACTTC
NA,TRBV5-1,TRBJ1-2,NA,CASSLGLERSGYTF,TGCGCCAGCAGCTTAGGACTGGAACGAAGTGGCTACACCTTC
NA,TRBV4-2,TRBJ1-1,NA,CASSLHWPRGKSTEAFF,TGTGCCAGCAGCCTCCATTGGCCCAGGGGTAAGAGCACTGAAGCTTTCTTT
NA,TRBV27,TRBJ2-7,NA,CASSLSGGLPREQYF,TGTGCCAGCAGTTTATCGGGGGGATTACCACGCGAGCAGTACTTC
TRBD1,TRBV10-1,TRBJ1-1,NA,CASSDGQGAGAFF,TGCGCCAGCAGCGACGGACAGGGGGCTGGAGCTTTCTTT
NA,TRBV15,TRBJ1-1,NA,CATSSRRRGRGTEAFF,TGTGCCACCAGCAGTCGGAGGAGGGGCCGGGGAACTGAAGCTTTCTTT
TRBD1,TRBV5-1,TRBJ2-7,NA,CASSLEGPGTEEPYEQYF,TGCGCCAGCAGCTTGGAGGGACCCGGGACAGAAGAGCCCTACGAGCAGTACTTC
NA,TRBV2,TRBJ1-2,NA,CASSYIVDGLIFNYGYTF,TGTGCCAGCAGTTATATCGTGGACGGACTTATTTTTAACTATGGCTACACCTTC
NA,TRBV7-8,TRBJ2-7,NA,CASSLTGRPYEQYF,TGTGCCAGCAGCTTGACAGGCCGCCCCTACGAGCAGTACTTC
TRBD1,TRBV12-3/TRBV12-4,TRBJ1-2,NA,CASSQTGGYGYTF,TGTGCCAGCAGTCAAACAGGGGGCTATGGCTACACCTTC
TRBD1,TRBV6-6,TRBJ1-2,NA,CASSQGQGNGYTF,TGTGCCAGCAGCCAGGGACAGGGTAATGGCTACACCTTC
TRBD1,TRBV12-5,TRBJ2-7,NA,CASGQPGTGVLYEQYF,TGTGCTAGTGGTCAACCCGGGACAGGGGTACTCTACGAGCAGTACTTC
NA,TRBV25-1,TRBJ1-6,NA,CASSEFLVRSTGGSPLHF,TGTGCCAGCAGTGAATTCCTGGTCCGCTCTACCGGGGGTTCACCCCTCCACTTT
NA,TRBV5-1,TRBJ2-2,once,CASSKTGSAGELFF,TGCGCCAGCTCTAAGACAGGATCGGCCGGGGAGCTGTTTTTT
NA,TRBV7-2,TRBJ1-5,NA,CASSLEAGVKPQHF,TGTGCCAGCAGCTTAGAGGCAGGGGTGAAGCCCCAGCATTTT
TRBD1,TRBV2,TRBJ1-1,NA,CASSGTGRTEAFF,TGTGCCAGCAGTGGGACAGGGAGGACTGAAGCTTTCTTT
TRBD1,TRBV19,TRBJ2-5,NA,CASRMTGYQETQYF,TGTGCCAGTAGGATGACAGGGTACCAAGAGACCCAGTACTTC
NA,TRBV4-1,TRBJ1-3,NA,CASSQGARSGNTIYF,TGCGCCAGCAGCCAAGGGGCCAGGTCTGGAAACACCATATATTTT
TRBD1,TRBV6-2/TRBV6-3,TRBJ1-1,once,CASSSPRQGLTEAFF,TGTGCCAGCAGTTCCCCCCGACAGGGTCTGACTGAAGCTTTCTTT
NA,TRBV5-6,TRBJ1-1,NA,CASSMGFGTEAFF,TGTGCCAGCAGCATGGGTTTCGGCACTGAAGCTTTCTTT
NA,TRBV6-1,TRBJ2-7,NA,CASSESPASSYEQYF,TGTGCCAGCAGTGAATCACCCGCGAGCTCCTACGAGCAGTACTTC